These 27 T cell receptor beta chains share one sample of origin, sequenced in a study of blood T cell repertoires in COVID-19. Assay: immunoSEQ multiplex PCR; the TCRdb copy retains only in-frame clones and omits some. The repertoire holds under 250,000 clones, with 80% to 85% as singletons. Material for sequencing was peripheral blood. The receptors come from a man aged 50 or older with active or convalescent COVID-19.

This sequence joins TRBV10-3 and TRBJ1-2; 9 bases fit TRBD1. The CDR3 totals 14 residues. J was trimmed by 6 bases and V by 6 bases; bases with no gene match: 8. Germline V lookup: CDR1 ENHRY, CDR2 SYGVKD. In DNA, the CDR3 is TGTGCCATCAGCCCACGGACAGGGGAAGATGGCTACACCTTC. It specifies CAISPRTGEDGYTF.

In this sample, this clone turned up many times. The chain employs TRBV5-4 and TRBJ2-1; 7 bases agree with TRBD1. Losses at the gene ends were 5 bases for V and 3 bases for J; bases not matched to a gene: 5. This CDR3 has 14 residues. The germline V gene encodes CDR1 SGHNT and CDR2 YYREEE (reference sequence). CDR3 protein: CASRNRGSYNEQFF. CDR3 in DNA: TGTGCCAGCAGGAACAGGGGCAGCTACAATGAGCAGTTCTTC.

The chain employs TRBV19 and TRBJ1-1; D is possibly TRBD1 (5 bases). CDR3 size: 14 residues. The germline CDR1 and CDR2 sequences are LNHDA and SQIVND (reference sequence). V lost 3 bases to trimming and J lost 4 bases, with 12 bases between them. CDR3: CASSMGWGGTEAFF. For the CDR3, the DNA is TGTGCCAGTAGTATGGGCTGGGGGGGCACTGAAGCTTTCTTT.

The CDR3 coding sequence is TGTGCCAGCAGCCTAACAGCCAACACTGAAGCTTTCTTT. As protein: CASSLTANTEAFF. This chain joins TRBV9 and TRBJ1-1; no firm D call. The CDR3 runs 13 residues. From germline, CDR1 is SGDLS and CDR2 YYNGEE. V lost 4 bases to trimming and J lost 2 bases, with 9 bases between them.

The rearrangement joins TRBV7-9 to TRBJ2-5; 7 nucleotides line up with TRBD2. CDR1 is SEHNR, CDR2 FQNEAQ, per germline (reference sequence). V shed 3 bases and J 4 bases; nucleotides not matched to a gene: 8. The CDR3 runs to 15 residues. The CDR3 DNA reads TGTGCCAGCAGCTTCGTTGGGCGGGGGAGAGAGACCCAGTACTTC. As protein: CASSFVGRGRETQYF.

J is TRBJ2-7 and V is TRBV2; possible D gene TRBD2, 5 bases. V was cut by 5 bases and J by 2 bases, with 13 bases left in between. CDR1 is SNHLY, CDR2 FYNNEI, per germline. The CDR3 loop spans 14 amino acids. The CDR3 DNA is TGTGCCAGCAGTCGGATAGTGGGAGCCTACGAGCAGTACTTC. It yields the protein CASSRIVGAYEQYF.

The chain uses TRBV20-1 and TRBJ1-5; 10 positions match TRBD1. V shed 3 bases and J 1 base; nucleotides not matched to a gene: 9. The CDR3 spans 17 residues. Per germline, CDR1 DFQATT and CDR2 SNEGSKA (reference sequence). CDR3 sequence reads: CSASSGTGVGSNQPQHF. The DNA for the CDR3 is TGCAGTGCTAGTTCCGGGACAGGGGTCGGGAGCAATCAGCCCCAGCATTTT.

The genes are TRBV6-2 or TRBV6-3 and TRBJ2-3, with D perhaps TRBD2 (5 bases). Germline CDR1 and CDR2: MNHEY and SVGEGT. The V and J ends lost 0 bases and 0 bases respectively, with 16 bases between them. This CDR3 comprises 18 residues. The CDR3 DNA follows: TGTGCCAGCAGTTACTCGACGGCAGCGGTCACTAGCACAGATACGCAGTATTTT. This gives the protein CASSYSTAAVTSTDTQYF.

This clone was detected once. This chain joins TRBV7-9 and TRBJ2-7; possible D gene TRBD1, 5 bases. The germline V gene encodes CDR1 SEHNR and CDR2 FQNEAQ (reference sequence). With 4 bases removed from V and 0 bases from J, the gap between germline ends came to 13 bases. The CDR3 extends over 15 amino acids. The CDR3 DNA reads as TGTGCCAGCAGCTATCCGACAGAGATCTCCTACGAGCAGTACTTC. Translated: CASSYPTEISYEQYF.

V usage is TRBV3-1 (or the pseudogene TRBV3-2) and J usage is TRBJ1-5; a weak D match, TRBD1 (6 bases). The germline CDR1 and CDR2 sequences are LGHDT and YNNKEL (reference sequence). The germline V and J ends were trimmed by 5 bases and 2 bases, with 10 bases remaining between them. The CDR3 is 14 residues long. The CDR3 DNA sequence: TGTGCCAGCAGCTCTAGACAGGGCAATCAGCCCCAGCATTTT. Translated, it gives CASSSRQGNQPQHF.

The chain joins TRBV10-3 to TRBJ2-7; 8 bases are a match to TRBD1. V lost 6 bases to trimming and J lost 6 bases; unmatched junction nucleotides: 7. CDR1 and CDR2 from the germline V gene are ENHRY and SYGVKD. This CDR3 is built from 13 residues. CDR3 sequence reads: CAISQDRAIEQYF. The CDR3 nucleotides read TGTGCCATCAGCCAGGACAGGGCGATCGAGCAGTACTTC.

The chain combines TRBV15 with TRBJ1-5; D is uncertain. Germline lookup yields CDR1 LNHNV and CDR2 YYDKDF (reference sequence). The CDR3 runs 15 residues. Trimming cost V 0 bases and J 3 bases, with 9 bases left between them. The CDR3 is CATSRDSSNNQPQHF. CDR3 bases: TGTGCCACCAGCAGAGATAGCAGTAACAATCAGCCCCAGCATTTT.

V and J are TRBV28 and TRBJ2-3, with D unresolved. Trimming stripped 2 bases from V and 8 bases from J, with 5 bases between. Germline V gene lookup returns CDR1 MDHEN and CDR2 SYDVKM. The CDR3 runs to 11 residues. CDR3 DNA sequence: TGTGCCAGCAGTTTACCGGGTACGCAGTATTTT. Protein product: CASSLPGTQYF.

This clone was counted only a few times. The chain recombines TRBV27 with TRBJ2-7, with 7 bases fitting TRBD1. CDR3 size: 15 residues. CDR1 is MNHEY and CDR2 is SMNVEV in the germline V gene (reference sequence). Trimming cost V 5 bases and J 5 bases; bases outside gene matches: 12. CDR3 DNA sequence: TGTGCCAGCAGTCCCCCCGGGACAGATTCCGACGAGCAGTACTTC. This sequence encodes CASSPPGTDSDEQYF.

The V call is TRBV7-9, the J call TRBJ1-5; 8 bases fit TRBD1. V lost 5 bases and J lost 0; bases outside the gene matches: 12. CDR3 length equals 18 residues. The germline gives CDR1 SEHNR, CDR2 FQNEAQ (reference sequence). The CDR3 bases are TGTGCCAGCAGCCGTTGGACAGGGACCATCTATAGCAATCAGCCCCAGCATTTT. Its protein is CASSRWTGTIYSNQPQHF. Full variable domain (outside the CDR3, taken from reference TRBV7-9 and TRBJ1-5): DTGVSQNPRHKITKRGQNVTFRCDPISEHNRLYWYRQTLGQGPEFLTYFQNEAQLEKSRLLSDRFSAERPKGSFSTLEIQRTEQGDSAMYLCASSRWTGTIYSNQPQHFGDGTRLSIL.

This clone has only a few counts. J is TRBJ1-3 and V is TRBV6-1, with D perhaps TRBD1 (5 bases). V lost 3 bases and J 2 bases, leaving 14 bases between the germline ends. CDR1 and CDR2 (germline): MNHNS, SASEGT. The CDR3 sequence is 16 residues long. CDR3 region: CASSEGSWGAGNTIYF. The DNA for the CDR3 is TGTGCCAGCAGTGAGGGCTCGTGGGGGGCTGGAAACACCATATATTTT.

This chain joins TRBV30 and TRBJ1-1; D unresolved. Trimming stripped 2 bases from V and 4 bases from J, with 11 bases between. The CDR3 contains 13 residues. The germline CDR1 and CDR2 sequences are GTSNPN and SVGIG (reference sequence). Here the CDR3 DNA reads TGTGCCTGGAGTCGAGGCGACGCCACTGAAGCTTTCTTT. Translating gives CAWSRGDATEAFF.

This clone occurred a few times. The chain carries TRBV10-3 and TRBJ1-1, with a tentative D call TRBD1 (5 bases). V was cut by 3 bases and J by 3 bases, with 14 bases left in between. CDR3 length equals 15 residues. Germline loops: CDR1 ENHRY, CDR2 SYGVKD. CDR3 in amino acids: CAISDGTGGYTEAFF. The CDR3 DNA reads TGTGCCATCAGTGATGGGACGGGGGGATACACTGAAGCTTTCTTT.

The chain joins TRBV5-5 to TRBJ2-2; TRBD2 agrees at 8 bases. Germline-derived CDR1 and CDR2 are SGHKS and YYEKEE (reference sequence). Losses at the gene ends were 4 bases for V and 4 bases for J; bases not matched to a gene: 6. The CDR3 consists of 15 residues. The DNA of the CDR3 is TGTGCCAGCAGCCCCGGGGGGGGCGGCACCGGGGAGCTGTTTTTT. Translation: CASSPGGGGTGELFF.

This sequence joins TRBV24-1 and TRBJ2-7, with 7 bases fitting TRBD2. Germline trimming cut 5 bases from V and 6 bases from J; bases unmatched to any gene: 9. CDR1 is KGHDR and CDR2 is SFDVKD in the germline V gene. The CDR3 is made up of 14 amino acids. The CDR3 sequence is CATSGGPGGLEQYF. CDR3 DNA sequence: TGTGCCACCAGTGGGGGACCGGGGGGTCTCGAGCAGTACTTC.

The rearrangement joins TRBV27 to TRBJ2-1; 9 bases line up with TRBD2. CDR1 is MNHEY and CDR2 is SMNVEV in the germline V gene (reference sequence). V lost 7 bases to trimming and J lost 3 bases; unmatched junction nucleotides: 4. This CDR3 has 14 amino acids. The CDR3 sequence: CASIGGGDYNEQFF. CDR3 coding DNA: TGTGCCAGCATAGGCGGGGGGGACTACAATGAGCAGTTCTTC.

The chain combines TRBV2 with TRBJ2-7; 7 bases line up with TRBD1. Unmatched junction bases numbered 6, after V lost 8 bases and J lost 2 bases. CDR3 length: 13 amino acids. From germline, CDR1 is SNHLY and CDR2 FYNNEI. CDR3 nucleotides: TGTGCCAGCGGCCGGGACAGTACCTACGAGCAGTACTTC. Encoded protein: CASGRDSTYEQYF.

This clone came up a few times. V usage is TRBV2 and J usage is TRBJ1-5, with D hard to call. The CDR3 loop spans 14 amino acids. CDR1 is SNHLY, CDR2 FYNNEI, per germline. V was cut by 6 bases and J by 5 bases, with 14 bases left in between. In nucleotides, the CDR3 is TGTGCCAGCAGCCCCTGGCGGAGAGATCAGCCCCAGCATTTT. Translated, it gives CASSPWRRDQPQHF.

V and J are TRBV3-1 (or the pseudogene TRBV3-2) and TRBJ2-2, with TRBD2 matching 9 bases. Germline loops: CDR1 LGHDT, CDR2 YNNKEL (reference sequence). This CDR3 contains 17 residues. Trimming cost V 0 bases and J 3 bases; bases outside gene matches: 5. CDR3 sequence (DNA): TGTGCCAGCAGCCAAGATCGCGGGGGGGGTCACACCGGGGAGCTGTTTTTT. This encodes CASSQDRGGGHTGELFF.

Worth noting for this clone: The sample has other DNA sequences that encode this CDR3 too. The chain employs TRBV19 and TRBJ1-5, with a tentative D call TRBD1 (6 bases). This CDR3 comprises 15 residues. V dropped 1 base and J dropped 2 bases, with 9 bases sitting between them. CDR1 is LNHDA and CDR2 is SQIVND in the germline V gene (reference sequence). CDR3 DNA sequence: TGTGCCAGTAGTATAGGGGGGGGCCGCAATCAGCCCCAGCATTTT. Amino acid sequence: CASSIGGGRNQPQHF.

This sequence joins TRBV11-2 and TRBJ2-5, with D unclear. Germline V gene lookup returns CDR1 SGHAT and CDR2 FQNNGV. CDR3 size: 13 residues. V lost 0 bases to trimming and J lost 3 bases, with 5 bases between them. Here the CDR3 DNA reads TGTGCCAGCAGCTTAGAAACAGAAGAGACCCAGTACTTC. It codes for CASSLETEETQYF.

The chain is built from TRBV7-9 and TRBJ2-5; TRBD2 agrees at 13 bases. J gave up 5 bases and V 5 bases, and 8 bases lay outside the gene matches. Germline V gene sequence: CDR1 SEHNR, CDR2 FQNEAQ (reference sequence). The CDR3 loop spans 16 amino acids. The DNA for the CDR3 is TGTGCCAGCAGCAGACGGACTAGCGGGGGTGGGGAGACCCAGTACTTC. Residues: CASSRRTSGGGETQYF.